This T cell receptor beta chain was sequenced in a study of T cell responses to AZD1222 COVID-19 vaccine. The method was immunoSEQ multiplex PCR; TCRdb's version includes in-frame clones alone and lacks a portion of them. Of 54,000 or so clones in the sample, approximately 80% were seen once. As regards this clone: Antigen: not known.

Study-level findings and limits: At baseline, just five to seven AZD1222 recipients tested seropositive. Among the donors, most were white British and more were female, and clonal diversity was possibly underestimated.

This specimen consisted of peripheral blood, obtained 28 days after the second AZD1222 dose. The TCR comes from an adult who received the AZD1222 COVID-19 vaccine.

CDR3 coding DNA: TGCGCCAGCAGCCGCTGGGACAGGGCCGCAACTGGGGCCAACGTCCTGACTTTC. This translates into CASSRWDRAATGANVLTF. The rearrangement uses TRBV5-1 and TRBJ2-6, with 9 bases aligning to TRBD1. The CDR3 extends over 18 amino acids. Trimming at V came to 4 bases and at J to 2 bases, leaving 10 bases not matched to a gene. Germline values: CDR1 SGHRS, CDR2 YFSETQ. Complete variable domain (other parts from reference TRBV5-1 and TRBJ2-6): KAGVTQTPRYLIKTRGQQVTLSCSPISGHRSVSWYQQTPGQGLQFLFEYFSETQRNKGNFPGRFSGRQFSNSRSEMNVSTLELGDSALYLCASSRWDRAATGANVLTFGAGSRLTVL.